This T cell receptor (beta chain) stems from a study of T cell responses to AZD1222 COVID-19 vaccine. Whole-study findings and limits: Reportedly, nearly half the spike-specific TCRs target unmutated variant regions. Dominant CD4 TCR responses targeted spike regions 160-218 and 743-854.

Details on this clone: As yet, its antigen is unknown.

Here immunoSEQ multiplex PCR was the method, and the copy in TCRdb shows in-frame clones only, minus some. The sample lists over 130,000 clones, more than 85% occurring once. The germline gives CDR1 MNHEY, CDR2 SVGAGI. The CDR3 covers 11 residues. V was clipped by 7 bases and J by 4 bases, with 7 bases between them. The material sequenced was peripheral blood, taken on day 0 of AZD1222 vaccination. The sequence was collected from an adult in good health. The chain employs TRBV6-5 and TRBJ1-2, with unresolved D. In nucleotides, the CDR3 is TGTGCCAGCATAGGCCGCTATGGCTACACCTTC. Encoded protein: CASIGRYGYTF.